This entry is about one T cell receptor beta chain. Its antigen remains unidentified. Qualities for individual bases were not recorded, and no much larger clone is one base off. What the treatment or condition label conveys for this sample: 19 received Ad26.COV2.S at low or high dose, single or two shots; about 5 received placebo; per-sample allocation not given. Repertoires of vaccine and placebo recipients were sequenced from samples collected on day 63 after the first injection. In Cohort 1b, about two dozen adults aged 18-55 years were enrolled at a single site in Boston, USA, between 29 July and 7 August 2020. Ad26.COV2.S consisted of a replication-incompetent adenovirus type 26 vector by which a prefusion-stabilized SARS-CoV-2 spike protein from the original Wuhan strain was expressed. The data were obtained in a study of Ad26.COV2.S vaccination and SARS-CoV-2 variants (dated by TCRdb to the early 2020s). Regarding the research as a whole: Vaccine-arm donors came from COV1001, a multicentre, randomized, double-blind, placebo-controlled phase I-IIa trial of Ad26.COV2.S in healthy adults. Ad26.COV2.S was administered intramuscularly at a dose of 5x10^10 or 1x10^11 viral particles, either as one shot or as two shots given 56 days apart. The specificity and breadth of SARS-CoV-2-reactive T cell receptors after Ad26.COV2.S vaccination were assessed by TCRbeta repertoire sequencing. A total of roughly 32 samples were included in the TCR-sequenced set, comprising about 20 Ad26.COV2.S vaccine recipients, 5 placebo recipients and 8 SARS-CoV-2 convalescent individuals. Trial participants were randomized into five groups of five, in which low-dose or high-dose Ad26.COV2.S was given once or twice, or placebo was given on both occasions. Investigators remained blinded to trial group allocation during experiments and outcome assessment. Study-wide findings and limitations: Comparable non-spike TCR breadth was observed between vaccine and placebo recipients, consistent with only spike being contained in the vaccine. Higher spike-specific TCR breadth was observed in Ad26.COV2.S recipients than in placebo recipients (P = 0.0014). The study was not powered to compare responses between vaccine doses or regimens. After vaccination, substantial breadth of spike-specific CD8+ and CD4+ T cell responses was reported. The authors noted that total T cell responses may have been underestimated by the TCR breadth and depth analyses.

TCRbeta CDR3 regions were sequenced with the immunoSEQ Assay. After extraction, genomic DNA underwent amplification by bias-controlled multiplex PCR, followed by high-throughput sequencing. The paper's data handling went like this. To quantify the absolute abundance of each unique TCRbeta CDR3 region, sequences were collapsed and filtered. Usable DNA was measured by amplifying reference genes present in all nucleated cells, and TCRbeta template counts were normalized to that usable DNA to estimate T cell fraction. Repertoire TCRs were annotated as SARS-CoV-2-specific when V gene, CDR3 amino acid sequence and J gene were exactly matched to a known reactive TCR set. The reference SARS-CoV-2 TCR set was derived from MIRA and filtered for enrichment in COVID-19-positive ImmuneCODE repertoires, a step that removed public or cross-reactive TCRs. Drawing on the MIRA antigens, annotated TCRs were analysed further at the level of specific ORF or position within ORF. Depth was the summed frequency of annotated unique rearrangements, while breadth was defined as annotated unique rearrangements over total unique productive rearrangements. Two-sided Wilcoxon rank-sum tests were used to compare TCR breadth between groups. The clones in this table, taken by TCRdb from immuneACCESS, are in-frame only. Not every clone is retained; where verified, under half of the shortfall comes from an unresolved V gene, and the cause of the rest is unknown. V, J and clone size are taken as reported in that table, and D and trimming were inferred from the DNA itself. This sample lists around 300,000 clones; 90% were detected once. The ten largest clones represent 5.5% of the sample.

The sequence was obtained from a person aged 18-60 years who received the Ad26.COV2.S COVID-19 vaccine or a placebo. The material sequenced was peripheral blood, taken in a trial of Ad26.COV2.S vaccine versus placebo.

CDR3 reads: CATSRDRGEKLFF. The nucleotide sequence reads as follows: TGTGCCACCAGCAGAGATCGAGGTGAAAAACTGTTTTTT. The chain links TRBV15 with TRBJ1-4, with the D gene uncertain. The V and J ends are trimmed by 0 bases and 7 bases, leaving 6 bases between them. From its cysteine to its phenylalanine, the CDR3 spans 13 amino acids. The sequence is cut down to CDR3 DNA, 39 bases in frame from base 1. From a lookup of the germline V gene (reference sequence), CDR1 and CDR2 are LNHNV and YYDKDF.